This T cell receptor (beta chain) was found in a study of cytomegalovirus exposure and HLA in healthy donors. The CDR3 is 17 amino acids. Germline CDR1 and CDR2: SGDLS and YYNGEE. The ends lost 0 bases at V and 0 bases at J; junction bases unmatched: 3. Study-level results: A later analysis revealed that TCR association rates differed between HLA loci, peaking at DRB1 and bottoming out at HLA-C.

In regard to this clone: The antigen remains unidentified.

Vbeta (60) and Jbeta (13) primers were used in the PCR. The repertoire was sequenced with immunoSEQ multiplex PCR; TCRdb's copy has only in-frame clones and lacks some. The sample lists some 170,000 clones, around 80% occurring once. Input material: PBMCs. The source is a woman aged 30 to 39 in good health and CMV-seropositive. The rearrangement uses TRBV9 and TRBJ2-1, with 10 bases lining up with TRBD2. CDR3 in amino acids: CASSVGTSGLSYNEQFF. CDR3 sequence (DNA): TGTGCCAGCAGCGTAGGGACTAGCGGCCTCTCCTACAATGAGCAGTTCTTC.